This T cell receptor beta chain was captured in a study of blood T cell repertoires in COVID-19. In the original workflow: Reference gene primer amplification gave estimated nucleated cell counts. Clones were sequenced by immunoSEQ multiplex PCR, and TCRdb holds only the in-frame ones, with some missing. V and J calls and clone size are copied from that table; D and trimming were computed from the DNA. The repertoire holds more than 95,000 clones, approximately 90% seen once, with 7.6% in the top ten. This clone was observed a handful of times. The CDR3 is 15 residues long. CDR1 is MNHNS and CDR2 is SASEGT in the germline V gene. V trimming: 2 bases; J trimming: 2 bases; junction bases outside the gene matches: 4.

Sequenced input: peripheral blood. The V gene is TRBV6-1, the J gene TRBJ1-2, with 8 bases fitting TRBD1. This sequence originates from a man aged 50 or older with acute or convalescent COVID-19. CDR3 nucleotide sequence: TGTGCCAGCAGTGAATGGACAGGGTCGAACTATGGCTACACCTTC. It translates to CASSEWTGSNYGYTF.